This TCR beta chain was recovered during a study of CD8 T cells in Susac syndrome. V was shortened by 3 bases and J by 0 bases, with 1 base between the two germline ends. The CDR3 length is 13 residues. Germline assignment: CDR1 SGDLS and CDR2 YYNGEE. Random hexamers were used to reverse transcribe an amount of about 0.45 to 1 ug RNA. TCRdb passed the immunoSEQ multiplex PCR reads through MiXCR, listing each CDR3 protein once. The data contain 330,000 or so distinct CDR3 sequences, over 75% of them seen just once; the ten biggest clones take up 0.18%. The sequencing sample was made of CD8+ T cells from PBMCs. The receptor was derived from a human donor with multiple sclerosis. This chain connects TRBV9 to TRBJ2-6, with D unclear. CDR3 residues: CASSDSGANVLTF. The CDR3 DNA reads as TGTGCCAGCAGCGACTCTGGGGCCAACGTCCTGACTTTC.